A single sample is the source of the 7 T cell receptor beta chains below, sequenced in a study of Ad26.COV2.S vaccination and SARS-CoV-2 variants (dated by TCRdb to 2020 to 2022). Library preparation was by the immunoSEQ multiplex PCR assay. TCRdb stores this immuneACCESS table with in-frame sequences only. Part of the clones is absent; in the studies checked, under half of the shortfall reflects unresolved V genes, and no reason is known for the rest. The sample includes a few hundred thousand clones, with about 93% observed a single time. The ten largest clones capture 10% to 15% of the sample. Read against the paper, the sample's treatment or condition label means: some 20 received Ad26.COV2.S at low or high dose, single or two shots; a few received placebo; per-sample allocation not given. Repertoires of vaccine and placebo recipients were sequenced from samples taken on day 63 after the first injection.

Sequenced here: peripheral blood, sampled in a trial of Ad26.COV2.S vaccine versus placebo. These TCRs come from a person between 18 and 60 years old who received the Ad26.COV2.S COVID-19 vaccine or a placebo.

This chain connects TRBV21-1 to TRBJ2-5; TRBD1 is the table's D call, not checked against the DNA. TRBV21-1 is assigned pseudogene status. CDR3 length: 17 residues. The CDR3 spells CASSKSPDRGGQETQYF. For the CDR3, the DNA is TGTGCCAGCAGCAAATCCCCTGACAGGGGGGGGCAAGAGACCCAGTACTTC.

The sample holds one count of this clone. This chain links TRBV27 with TRBJ2-1; D is perhaps TRBD1 (5 bases). This CDR3 region has 16 residues. The V end was cut by 0 bases, the J end by 8 bases, with 17 bases between. Germline V gene lookup returns CDR1 MNHEY and CDR2 SMNVEV (reference sequence). The CDR3 sequence is CASSLSGQTRTHEQFF. For the CDR3, the DNA is TGTGCCAGCAGTTTATCGGGCCAAACACGGACACATGAGCAGTTCTTC.

The genes are TRBV5-1 and TRBJ1-4; unclear D gene. The length of the CDR3 is 16 residues. Germline CDR1 is SGHRS and CDR2 is YFSETQ. V lost 2 bases to trimming and J lost 3 bases, with 14 bases between them. Written as DNA, the CDR3 is TGCGCCAGCAGCTTCGGGGAGGGATCGGCTAATGAAAAACTGTTTTTT. Its protein is CASSFGEGSANEKLFF.

The J gene is TRBJ1-1, the V gene TRBV5-1; no definite D call. The ends were cut back, 4 bases at V and 1 base at J, with 11 bases in the middle. Germline lookup yields CDR1 SGHRS and CDR2 YFSETQ. The CDR3 has 14 amino acids. Written as DNA, the CDR3 is TGCGCCAGCAGCCCCTTCGAGAAGAACACTGAAGCTTTCTTT. This gives the protein CASSPFEKNTEAFF.

In its sample, this clone was seen a few times. This chain uses TRBV6-2 or TRBV6-3 with TRBJ2-7; weak D call: TRBD1 (5 bases). The ends were cut back, 2 bases at V and 2 bases at J, with 10 bases in the middle. CDR1 is MNHEY and CDR2 is SVGEGT in the germline V gene. This CDR3 contains 14 residues. DNA of the CDR3: TGTGCCAGCAGTTACAATCAGGGAACCTACGAGCAGTACTTC. This encodes CASSYNQGTYEQYF.

The CDR3 bases are TGTGCCTGGAGCAGGCTAGCCTACAATGAGCAGTTCTTC. This encodes CAWSRLAYNEQFF. V gene TRBV30 combines with J gene TRBJ2-1; unclear D gene. The CDR3 length is 13 residues. Germline CDR1 is GTSNPN and CDR2 is SVGIG (reference sequence). V was pared by 3 bases and J by 2 bases, with 8 bases between.

This clone is large. The genes are TRBV3-1 (or the pseudogene TRBV3-2) and TRBJ2-3; D unresolved. V dropped 0 bases and J dropped 3 bases, with 10 bases sitting between them. The CDR3 loop spans 15 amino acids. The germline V gene encodes CDR1 LGHDT and CDR2 YNNKEL (reference sequence). This CDR3 reads CASSQDWWRTDTQYF. The DNA for the CDR3 is TGTGCCAGCAGCCAAGATTGGTGGCGGACAGATACGCAGTATTTT.